This TCR beta chain stems from a study of persistence of HIV-infected CD4 T cells. This clone was seen more than once but under ten times. What it binds is not known. Trimming took off 4 bases at V and 7 bases at J, with 7 bases between the two ends. This CDR3 region has 11 residues. Cells were stimulated with CMV-infected fibroblast lysates at 10 ug/mL. CD40L-negative CD69-negative CD45RO-high memory CD4+ T cells were sorted as populations depleted of antigen-responding cells. Donors had CD4+ T cell counts above 400 cells/uL and were CMV-seropositive. The libraries were made with immunoSEQ version 4 in survey mode. TCRdb's copy holds only in-frame clones and misses some; the assay was immunoSEQ multiplex PCR. The sample comprises some 48,000 clones, around 72% of which are singletons, and less than 3% rests with the top ten.

The clonotype was recovered from an adult man with HIV who was CMV-seropositive. This material consisted of CD4+ T cells sorted from PBMCs after roughly 19-hour stimulation, taken from a patient who received antiretroviral therapy. The chain recombines TRBV12-3 or TRBV12-4 with TRBJ1-1; D not resolved. CDR3 sequence (DNA): TGTGCCAGCAGTTACCAGATTGAAGCTTTCTTT. This encodes CASSYQIEAFF.